These T cell receptor delta chains were read from a single sample in a study of gamma-delta T cells after stem cell transplantation. TCRdb fed the RT-PCR reads into CATT to redo clone calling. Found here are 2,000 to 2,500 delta-chain clones, under 25% of them singletons; the top ten hold around 9.2%. The sequenced sample was gamma-delta T cells. These receptors all stem from a human donor. It is not recorded whose cells these are; they may come from a transplant donor. Each CDR3 is given with its conserved first and last residue. Each record gives: J gene, V gene, CDR3 protein.

j_gene: TRDJ3; v_gene: TRDV1; CDR3aa: CALGELSPEAPRGDTGSWDTRQMFF
j_gene: TRDJ3; v_gene: TRDV2; CDR3aa: CACEYWGSSWDTRQMFF
j_gene: TRDJ1; v_gene: TRDV3; CDR3aa: CALTSYDIPRGDTLDDKLIF
j_gene: TRDJ1; v_gene: TRDV2; CDR3aa: CACDTEGIDKLIF
j_gene: TRDJ1; v_gene: TRDV3; CDR3aa: CAFRYPGLRASYILGDLKLIF
j_gene: TRDJ3; v_gene: TRDV2; CDR3aa: CARDTAWSSWDTRQMFF
j_gene: TRDJ1; v_gene: TRDV1; CDR3aa: CALGEPPTFDWGTDADKLIF
j_gene: TRDJ3; v_gene: TRDV2; CDR3aa: CACDTGGSATWYTRQMFF
j_gene: TRDJ1; v_gene: TRDV3; CDR3aa: CAFHYMGGRYTDKLIF
j_gene: TRDJ1; v_gene: TRDV3; CDR3aa: CAFGARLPRVTKLIF
j_gene: TRDJ3; v_gene: TRDV3; CDR3aa: CATHVAISWDTRQMFF
j_gene: TRDJ1; v_gene: TRDV1; CDR3aa: CALGDLLPLGDTPRADKLIF
j_gene: TRDJ1; v_gene: TRDV1; CDR3aa: CALGKATAFSGLIF
j_gene: TRDJ1; v_gene: TRDV1; CDR3aa: CALGVMGLQYWGPPRGDKLIF
j_gene: TRDJ1; v_gene: TRDV1; CDR3aa: CALGELLLRDRGIRGKYTDKLIF
j_gene: TRDJ3; v_gene: TRDV2; CDR3aa: CACDTAVGISWDTRQMFF
j_gene: TRDJ1; v_gene: TRDV2; CDR3aa: CACDPLLGDLYTDKLIF
j_gene: TRDJ3; v_gene: TRDV2; CDR3aa: CACDLGSCWDTRQTFF
j_gene: TRDJ2; v_gene: TRDV2; CDR3aa: CACDTGDTAHLFF
j_gene: TRDJ2; v_gene: TRDV1; CDR3aa: CALGDYYPTSGGYRTAQLFF
j_gene: TRDJ1; v_gene: TRDV3; CDR3aa: CASRVPRRFNTDKLIF
j_gene: TRDJ2; v_gene: TRDV1; CDR3aa: CALGELVAGGPTTRVAQLFF
j_gene: TRDJ3; v_gene: TRDV3; CDR3aa: CALGDWMFPWDTRQMFF
j_gene: TRDJ2; v_gene: TRDV1; CDR3aa: CALGSFLGGDLFLTAQLFF
j_gene: TRDJ1; v_gene: TRDV1; CDR3aa: CALGDPYTDKLIF
j_gene: TRDJ2; v_gene: TRDV1; CDR3aa: CALGEPGGLTSLTAQLFF
j_gene: TRDJ3; v_gene: TRDV2; CDR3aa: CACDTTGSSWDPRHLFF